This T cell receptor beta chain was captured in a study of cytomegalovirus exposure and HLA in healthy donors (dated by TCRdb to 2015 to 2018). Background on the whole study: The 500 to 800 repertoires of the first cohort and the approximately 130 validation repertoires were produced on the same platform, according to a later analysis. The study was designed to test whether signatures of past pathogen exposure could be identified by cataloging public T cell receptors. Along with the 666-subject first cohort, a separate validation cohort of around 120 different subjects was used. To predict cytomegalovirus infection status, the study brought together high-throughput TCR immunosequencing, statistical association of individual TCRs with disease status, and machine learning.

Here is what the overall study found, with its caveats: In both the original and validation cohorts, the classifier was reported to diagnose cytomegalovirus status with high specificity and sensitivity. Across donors, most TCR sequences were observed very rarely, whereas some public TCRs were present in many individuals. The authors suggested that the approach could potentially be generalized to other disease states and immunological phenotypes. In vitro tests confirmed that three of the cytomegalovirus-associated TCR beta chains recognize cytomegalovirus antigens. In a later analysis, TCRs clustered in the first cohort were found to also tend to co-occur in the approximately 110 validation repertoires, with approximately 94% of cluster scores above 0. The study listed 164 TCR beta chains as associated with cytomegalovirus. The validation cohort had no HLA typing available for a later analysis, so co-occurrence within that cohort was assessed over all 120 or so repertoires.

The germline V gene yields SGHTA for CDR1 and FQGTGA for CDR2. V is clipped by 5 bases and J by 2 bases, and the sequence between their germline boundaries is 10 bases long. From the cysteine through the phenylalanine, the CDR3 covers 14 amino acids. Only the CDR3 portion is preserved as DNA: 42 bases, with reading frame beginning at the first base. Donors formed part of the validation cohort, which comprised over a hundred subjects and was distinct from the first cohort of 550 to 850 subjects. Library construction relied on the immunoSEQ multiplex PCR assay. Processing in the source paper ran as follows. To diagnose cytomegalovirus status from the catalog of TCR beta chain sequences, a statistical classification framework was built. TCRdb mirrors the immuneACCESS table, restricted to in-frame sequences. Some clones are absent from its copies; in checked studies, under half trace to an unresolved V gene, and the reason for the others is unknown. V and J calls and clone size are as listed in that table; D and trimming were resolved from the DNA. The table for this sample lists 100,000 to 150,000 clones; 95% to 97% of them were counted only once. About 1.7% of the sample is taken by the ten largest.

Of note for this clone: There is no known antigen for this receptor. One base away there is no much larger clone; base qualities are not given.

The sequence derives from a man younger than 35 in good health and CMV-seronegative. The chain is assembled from TRBV7-3 and TRBJ1-3, with no confidently assigned D gene. The sequenced sample consisted of PBMCs. The CDR3 here reads CASSRSGTGNTIYF. The nucleotide sequence reads TGTGCCAGCAGCCGATCCGGGACTGGAAACACCATATATTTT. The full variable domain, with segments outside the CDR3 supplied by the reference TRBV7-3 and TRBJ1-3 proteins, appears as GAGVSQTPSNKVTEKGKYVELRCDPISGHTALYWYRQSLGQGPEFLIYFQGTGAADDSGLPNDRFFAVRPEGSVSTLKIQRTERGDSAVYLCASSRSGTGNTIYFGEGSWLTVV.